The 7 T cell receptor beta chains in this list originate from one sample, sequenced in a study of T cell responses to AZD1222 COVID-19 vaccine (dated by TCRdb to about 2021). Receptors were amplified or captured by the immunoSEQ multiplex PCR assay. The table was pulled from immuneACCESS by TCRdb, which kept in-frame rearrangements only. Such tables lose some clones; where checked, under half of the loss comes from unresolved V genes, and the rest has no known cause. This sample holds around 120,000 clones; 87% were observed only once. The ten top clones hold roughly 8% of the sample. The time point label on this specimen signifies: baseline before first vaccination. The source material was peripheral blood, sampled on day 0 of AZD1222 vaccination. These receptors were collected from an adult in good health.

The rearrangement joins TRBV7-9 to TRBJ1-1; D uncertain. This CDR3 comprises 17 residues. Germline CDR1 is SEHNR and CDR2 is FQNEAQ (reference sequence). With 0 bases removed from V and 6 bases from J, the gap between germline ends came to 20 bases. CDR3 DNA: TGTGCCAGCAGCTTAGCCGGCGCAAGGGTGGATAGGGCTGAAGCTTTCTTT. Its protein is CASSLAGARVDRAEAFF.

The CDR3 region has the DNA TGTGCCAGCAGTGCCGGGACTAGCGGCACAGATACGCAGTATTTT. Amino acid sequence: CASSAGTSGTDTQYF. The V call is TRBV6-4, the J call TRBJ2-3; 10 nucleotides line up with TRBD2. Germline V CDR1 and CDR2: MRHNA, SNTAGT. This CDR3 contains 15 residues. Trimming took 4 bases from V and 1 from J; bases not matched to a gene: 2.

The V call is TRBV24-1, the J call TRBJ1-2; 11 bases agree with TRBD1. V lost 7 bases and J lost 5; bases outside the gene matches: 2. CDR3 length: 13 amino acids. CDR1 is KGHDR and CDR2 is SFDVKD in the germline V gene. The CDR3 nucleotides read TGTGCCACCAGGGGACAGGGGGAATATGGCTACACCTTC. Its protein is CATRGQGEYGYTF.

This clone came up a few times. The chain uses TRBV7-8 and TRBJ1-5; 7 nucleotides match TRBD1. Germline loops: CDR1 SGHVS, CDR2 FQNEAQ. The trim removed 6 bases at V and 1 base at J, leaving 3 bases unmatched. This CDR3 spans 14 amino acids. The CDR3 reads CASSWDRSNQPQHF. The CDR3 DNA reads as TGTGCCAGCAGTTGGGACAGAAGCAATCAGCCCCAGCATTTT. Drawing the rest from reference TRBV7-8 and TRBJ1-5, the complete variable domain is GAGVSQSPRYKVAKRGQDVALRCDPISGHVSLFWYQQALGQGPEFLTYFQNEAQLDKSGLPSDRFFAERPEGSVSTLKIQRTQQEDSAVYLCASSWDRSNQPQHFGDGTRLSIL.

V is TRBV19 and J is TRBJ1-5; possibly TRBD1 for D (5 bases). This CDR3 is built from 13 residues. The germline V and J ends were trimmed by 7 bases and 4 bases, with 11 bases remaining between them. Germline V gene sequence: CDR1 LNHDA, CDR2 SQIVND (reference sequence). The CDR3, as DNA: TGTGCCAGTACCAGACAGCTAAATCAGCCCCAGCATTTT. Translating gives CASTRQLNQPQHF.

The V gene is TRBV4-1, the J gene TRBJ2-7; tentatively, D is TRBD1 (6 bases). Trimming stripped 0 bases from V and 6 bases from J, with 15 bases between. The CDR3 totals 15 residues. CDR1 and CDR2 (germline): MGHRA, YSYEKL. This CDR3 is CASSQEAQGDGEQYF. In nucleotides, the CDR3 is TGCGCCAGCAGCCAAGAAGCACAGGGAGACGGCGAGCAGTACTTC.

J is TRBJ1-2 and V is TRBV7-2; no clear D. The CDR3 covers 11 residues. Per germline, CDR1 SGHTA and CDR2 FQGNSA. Between the trimmed V and J ends, which lost 7 bases and 0 bases, there was a span of 3 bases. CDR3 residues: CASTTNYGYTF. The CDR3 DNA reads TGTGCCAGCACCACTAACTATGGCTACACCTTC.